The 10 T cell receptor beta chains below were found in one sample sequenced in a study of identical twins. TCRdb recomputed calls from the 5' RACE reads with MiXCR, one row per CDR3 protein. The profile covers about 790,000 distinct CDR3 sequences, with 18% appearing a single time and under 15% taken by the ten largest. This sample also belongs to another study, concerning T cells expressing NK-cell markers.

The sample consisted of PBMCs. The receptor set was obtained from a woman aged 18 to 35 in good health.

This CDR3 is CASSLAVDYGYTF. CDR3 nucleotide sequence: TGTGCCAGCAGTTTAGCAGTTGACTATGGCTACACCTTC. The gene calls are TRBV12-3 or TRBV12-4 and TRBJ1-2; D remains unclear. The length of the CDR3 is 13 residues. The V end lost 0 bases, the J end lost 3 bases, and 5 bases lay between the germline ends.

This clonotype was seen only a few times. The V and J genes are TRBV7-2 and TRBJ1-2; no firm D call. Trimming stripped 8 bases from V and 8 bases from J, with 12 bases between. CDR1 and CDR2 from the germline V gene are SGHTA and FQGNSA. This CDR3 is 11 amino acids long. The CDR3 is CASYKSGGYTF. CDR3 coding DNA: TGTGCCAGCTATAAATCTGGCGGCTACACCTTC.

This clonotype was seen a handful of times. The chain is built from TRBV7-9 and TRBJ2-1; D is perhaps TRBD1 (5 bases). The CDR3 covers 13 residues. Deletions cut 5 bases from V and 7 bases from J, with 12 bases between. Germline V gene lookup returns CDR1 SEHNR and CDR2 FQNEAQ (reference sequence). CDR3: CASSAQGRNEQFF. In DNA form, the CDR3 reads TGTGCCAGCAGCGCTCAGGGTAGGAATGAGCAGTTCTTC. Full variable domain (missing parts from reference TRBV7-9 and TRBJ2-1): DTGVSQNPRHKITKRGQNVTFRCDPISEHNRLYWYRQTLGQGPEFLTYFQNEAQLEKSRLLSDRFSAERPKGSFSTLEIQRTEQGDSAMYLCASSAQGRNEQFFGPGTRLTVL.

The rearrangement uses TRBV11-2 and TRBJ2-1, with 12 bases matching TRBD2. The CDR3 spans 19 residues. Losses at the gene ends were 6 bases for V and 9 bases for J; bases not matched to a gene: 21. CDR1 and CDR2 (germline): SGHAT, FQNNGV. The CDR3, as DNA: TGTGCCAGCAGATTTCTAGCGGGGGGGCCACTTCGTTCGGTGGGTGAGCAGTTCTTC. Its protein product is CASRFLAGGPLRSVGEQFF.

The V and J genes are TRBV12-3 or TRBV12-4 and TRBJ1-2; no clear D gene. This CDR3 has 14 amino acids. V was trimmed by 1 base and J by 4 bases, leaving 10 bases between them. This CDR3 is CASSLGELSYGYTF. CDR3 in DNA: TGTGCCAGCAGTTTAGGCGAACTCTCCTATGGCTACACCTTC.

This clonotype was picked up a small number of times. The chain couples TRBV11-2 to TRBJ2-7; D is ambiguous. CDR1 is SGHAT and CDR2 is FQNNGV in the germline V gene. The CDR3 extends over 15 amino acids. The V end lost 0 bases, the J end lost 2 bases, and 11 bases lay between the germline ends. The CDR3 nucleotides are TGTGCCAGCAGCTTAGAAGGGCGCACAACCTACGAGCAGTACTTC. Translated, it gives CASSLEGRTTYEQYF.

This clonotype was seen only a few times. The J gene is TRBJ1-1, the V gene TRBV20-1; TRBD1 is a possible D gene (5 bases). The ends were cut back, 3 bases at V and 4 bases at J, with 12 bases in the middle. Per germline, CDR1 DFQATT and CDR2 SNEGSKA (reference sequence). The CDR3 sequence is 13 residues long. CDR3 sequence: CSARAGLGTEAFF. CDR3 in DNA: TGCAGTGCTAGGGCAGGGTTGGGCACTGAAGCTTTCTTT.

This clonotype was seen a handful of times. The CDR3 nucleotides are TGTGCCAGCAGCCCGACGAAAGATACGCAGTATTTT. Amino acids: CASSPTKDTQYF. V gene TRBV9 combines with J gene TRBJ2-3; D ambiguous. Germline values: CDR1 SGDLS, CDR2 YYNGEE. This CDR3 region has 12 residues. V lost 4 bases and J 5 bases, leaving 8 bases between the germline ends.

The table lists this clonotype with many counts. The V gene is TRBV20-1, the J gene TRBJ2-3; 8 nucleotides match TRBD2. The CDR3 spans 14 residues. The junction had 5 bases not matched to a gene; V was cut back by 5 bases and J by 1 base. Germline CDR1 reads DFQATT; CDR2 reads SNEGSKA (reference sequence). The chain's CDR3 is CSASGTSGTDTQYF. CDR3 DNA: TGCAGTGCTTCCGGGACTAGTGGCACAGATACGCAGTATTTT.

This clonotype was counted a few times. CDR3 in DNA: TGTGCCAGCATCGGGCCTCACCCTTCACCCCTCCACTTT. This codes for CASIGPHPSPLHF. This chain uses TRBV6-1 with TRBJ1-6; no reliable D call. V lost 7 bases and J 9 bases, leaving 13 bases between the germline ends. This CDR3 contains 13 residues. Germline assignment: CDR1 MNHNS and CDR2 SASEGT.